This record covers a single T cell receptor beta chain. This sample was included in a study of blood T cell repertoires in COVID-19. Overall study context: Sites across the United States, Italy and Spain contributed samples from acute and convalescent COVID-19. Sample material is recorded as cDNA or gDNA derived from T cells, B-cell-depleted T cells, or PBMCs.

J gave up 3 bases and V 2 bases, and 8 bases lay outside the gene matches. The CDR3 totals 17 residues. Germline V CDR1 and CDR2: ENHRY, SYGVKD. Original handling: The assay estimated nucleated cells by amplifying reference gene primers. Libraries were prepared by immunoSEQ multiplex PCR; TCRdb keeps only in-frame clonotypes and omits some of them. V and J calls and clone size come straight from that table; D and trimming were deduced from the DNA. The top ten clones hold 8.3% of a sample with tens of thousands of clones, approximately 87% of them seen once. The TCR originated in a man aged 50-59 years with active COVID-19. The sample taken for sequencing was peripheral blood. V usage is TRBV10-3 and J usage is TRBJ1-3; 9 bases align to TRBD1. In DNA form, the CDR3 reads TGTGCCATCAGTGAGAACCCGGGACAGGGAAATGGAAACACCATATATTTT. It codes for CAISENPGQGNGNTIYF.